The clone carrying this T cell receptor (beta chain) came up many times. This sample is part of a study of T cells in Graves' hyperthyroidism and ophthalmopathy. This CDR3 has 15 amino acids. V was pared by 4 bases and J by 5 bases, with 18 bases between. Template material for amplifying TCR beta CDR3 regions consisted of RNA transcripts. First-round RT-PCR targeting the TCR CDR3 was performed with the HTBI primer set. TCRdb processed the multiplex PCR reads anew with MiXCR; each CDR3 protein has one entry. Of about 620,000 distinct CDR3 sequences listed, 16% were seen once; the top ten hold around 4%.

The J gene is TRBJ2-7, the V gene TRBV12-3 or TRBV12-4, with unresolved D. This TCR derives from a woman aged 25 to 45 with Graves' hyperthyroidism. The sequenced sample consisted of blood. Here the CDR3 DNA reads TGTGCCAGCAGTTCTTCCTTTAGGGCCCGGAACGAGCAGTACTTC. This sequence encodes CASSSSFRARNEQYF.